Listed below are T cell receptor beta chains from one sample, sequenced in a study of Graves' ophthalmopathy and Graves' hyperthyroidism. TCRdb ran MiXCR on the multiplex PCR reads and lists one entry per CDR3 protein. The sample lists a few hundred thousand distinct CDR3 sequences; less than 45% were seen once. The sequenced material came from peripheral blood or thyroid tissue (not recorded which). The receptors derive from an adult man with Graves' hyperthyroidism. CDR3s include the opening cysteine and the closing phenylalanine or tryptophan. Each record gives: CDR3 protein, CDR3 DNA, V gene, J gene, D gene, clone size. D genes are given only for firm matches. The size entry is marked missing in some rows and otherwise reads once, few, many or a size class.

CSARDRPNSPLHF	TGCAGTGCTAGAGATCGGCCTAATTCACCCCTCCACTTT	TRBV20-1	TRBJ1-6	.	many
CATEGRDHHYGYTF	TGTGCCACCGAGGGGCGAGACCACCACTATGGCTACACCTTC	TRBV19	TRBJ1-2	.	.
CASSQDRASYNEQFF	TGCGCCAGCAGCCAAGACAGGGCATCCTACAATGAGCAGTTCTTC	TRBV4-3	TRBJ2-1	.	.
CASRDGVQPQHF	TGTGCCAGCAGAGACGGGGTGCAGCCCCAGCATTTT	TRBV19	TRBJ1-5	.	.
CAGSQGRAGGPLSYEQYF	TGTGCCGGCAGCCAAGGAAGAGCGGGAGGGCCCTTGTCCTACGAGCAGTACTTC	TRBV3-1	TRBJ2-7	TRBD2	.
CSVRTGPLEQYF	TGCAGCGTCAGGACAGGCCCCCTCGAGCAGTACTTC	TRBV29-1	TRBJ2-7	TRBD1	.
CASGSRQETQYF	TGTGCCAGCGGGAGTCGGCAAGAGACCCAGTACTTC	TRBV25-1	TRBJ2-5	.	.
CASRGSGDTEAFF	TGTGCCAGCAGGGGATCAGGGGACACTGAAGCTTTCTTT	TRBV6-5	TRBJ1-1	.	many
CASSLNGNGNTIYF	TGTGCCAGCAGCTTAAACGGCAATGGAAACACCATATATTTT	TRBV7-3	TRBJ1-3	.	.
CASSLSGNYEKLFF	TGCGCCAGCAGCTTGTCAGGGAACTACGAAAAACTGTTTTTT	TRBV5-1	TRBJ1-4	.	.
CSVVSGVNTEAFF	TGCAGCGTTGTCTCGGGGGTGAACACTGAAGCTTTCTTT	TRBV29-1	TRBJ1-1	.	many
CAISDPAGGLNEQFF	TGTGCCATCAGTGACCCAGCGGGAGGGCTCAATGAGCAGTTCTTC	TRBV10-3	TRBJ2-1	TRBD2	.
CATSDPTLGTVTGELFF	TGTGCCACCAGTGACCCCACCCTCGGGACAGTGACCGGGGAGCTGTTTTTT	TRBV24-1	TRBJ2-2	TRBD1	many
CASSPASGSTDTQYF	TGTGCCAGCAGCCCGGCTAGCGGAAGCACAGATACGCAGTATTTT	TRBV7-9	TRBJ2-3	TRBD2	few
CASSGQAVQETQYF	TGTGCCAGCAGCGGACAAGCTGTCCAAGAGACCCAGTACTTC	TRBV7-6	TRBJ2-5	.	many
CSAPPPGTNEQYF	TGCAGTGCTCCGCCCCCAGGGACCAACGAGCAGTACTTC	TRBV20-1	TRBJ2-7	.	.
CASSDEVLYEQYF	TGTGCCAGCAGTGATGAGGTCCTCTACGAGCAGTACTTC	TRBV25-1	TRBJ2-7	.	many
CASSDDLGTGYNSPLHF	TGTGCCAGCAGCGACGACCTTGGGACAGGGTATAATTCACCCCTCCACTTT	TRBV11-1	TRBJ1-6	TRBD1	many
CASSYDGNRGFAYEQYF	TGTGCCAGCAGCTACGACGGGAACAGGGGGTTCGCCTACGAGCAGTACTTC	TRBV13	TRBJ2-7	TRBD1	many
CATGQGALGGELFF	TGTGCCACCGGACAGGGGGCGCTCGGCGGGGAGCTGTTTTTT	TRBV6-1	TRBJ2-2	TRBD1	.
CASSEQTNSPLHF	TGTGCCAGCAGTGAACAGACGAATTCACCCCTCCACTTT	TRBV2	TRBJ1-6	.	.
CASSQARDRYSYEQYF	TGCGCCAGCAGCCAAGCTCGGGACAGGTACTCCTACGAGCAGTACTTC	TRBV5-1	TRBJ2-7	TRBD1	many
CASSYRRNTIYF	TGTGCCAGCAGCTACAGAAGAAACACCATATATTTT	TRBV5-5	TRBJ1-3	.	many
CASSQNRGWGETQYF	TGTGCCAGCAGCCAGAACAGGGGATGGGGAGAGACCCAGTACTTC	TRBV5-6	TRBJ2-5	TRBD1	few
CSVEDGGETEAFF	TGCAGCGTTGAAGACGGGGGTGAGACTGAAGCTTTCTTT	TRBV29-1	TRBJ1-1	.	.
CASSRRQGQYF	TGTGCCAGCAGTCGACGGCAGGGCCAGTACTTC	TRBV7-2	TRBJ2-5	.	.